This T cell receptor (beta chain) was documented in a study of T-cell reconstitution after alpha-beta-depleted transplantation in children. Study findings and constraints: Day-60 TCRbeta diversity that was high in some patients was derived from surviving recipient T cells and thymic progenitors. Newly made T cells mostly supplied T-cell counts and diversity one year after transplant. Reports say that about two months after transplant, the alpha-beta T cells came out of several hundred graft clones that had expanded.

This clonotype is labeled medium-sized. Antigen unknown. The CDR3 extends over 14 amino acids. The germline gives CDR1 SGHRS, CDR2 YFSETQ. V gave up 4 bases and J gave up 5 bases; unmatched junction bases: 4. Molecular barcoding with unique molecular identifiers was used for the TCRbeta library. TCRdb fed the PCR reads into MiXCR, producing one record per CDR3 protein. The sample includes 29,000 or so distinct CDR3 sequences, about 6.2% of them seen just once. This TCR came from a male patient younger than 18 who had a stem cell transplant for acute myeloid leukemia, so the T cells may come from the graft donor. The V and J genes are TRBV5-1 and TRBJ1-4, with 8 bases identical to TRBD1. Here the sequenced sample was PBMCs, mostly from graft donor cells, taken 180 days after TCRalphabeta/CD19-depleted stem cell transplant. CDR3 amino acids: CASSQGTGNEKLFF. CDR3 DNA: TGCGCCAGCAGCCAAGGGACAGGCAATGAAAAACTGTTTTTT. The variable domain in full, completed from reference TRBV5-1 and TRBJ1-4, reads KAGVTQTPRYLIKTRGQQVTLSCSPISGHRSVSWYQQTPGQGLQFLFEYFSETQRNKGNFPGRFSGRQFSNSRSEMNVSTLELGDSALYLCASSQGTGNEKLFFGSGTQLSVL.